A selection of T cell receptor beta chains follows, all from one sample in a study of cytomegalovirus exposure and HLA in healthy donors. Assay: immunoSEQ multiplex PCR; the TCRdb copy retains only in-frame clones and omits some. The sample includes about 150,000 clones, over 60% of them seen just once. Sequencing used PBMCs. The receptors were gathered from a woman aged 40 to 49 in good health and CMV-seronegative. The CDR3 runs from the conserved cysteine through the conserved F or W. Each record gives: J gene, clone size, D gene, V gene, CDR3 protein, CDR3 DNA. The D gene is left open where the match is weak. Some rows have no size entry. The others give once, few or many, or a class for an expanded clone.

J: TRBJ1-4; size: -; D: -; V: TRBV5-1; CDR3: CASSRATNEKLFF; DNA: TGCGCCAGCTCCCGGGCAACTAATGAAAAACTGTTTTTT
J: TRBJ1-5; size: -; D: TRBD1; V: TRBV6-1; CDR3: CATALTGSNQPQHF; DNA: TGTGCCACCGCCTTGACAGGGAGCAATCAGCCCCAGCATTTT
J: TRBJ1-2; size: -; D: -; V: TRBV19; CDR3: CASSDRPNYGYTF; DNA: TGTGCCAGTAGTGACAGGCCGAACTATGGCTACACCTTC
J: TRBJ1-1; size: -; D: TRBD1; V: TRBV4-1; CDR3: CASSQIDGDRGFRSEAFF; DNA: TGCGCCAGCAGCCAAATTGACGGGGACAGGGGTTTTCGATCAGAAGCTTTCTTT
J: TRBJ2-5; size: -; D: -; V: TRBV30; CDR3: CAWSGGETQYF; DNA: TGTGCCTGGAGTGGTGGCGAGACCCAGTACTTC
J: TRBJ1-2; size: once; D: -; V: TRBV2; CDR3: CASSYRREANYGYTF; DNA: TGTGCCAGCAGTTATCGACGGGAAGCTAACTATGGCTACACCTTC
J: TRBJ1-5; size: -; D: -; V: TRBV28; CDR3: CATHTSEQPQHF; DNA: TGTGCCACTCATACCTCGGAGCAGCCCCAGCATTTT
J: TRBJ2-5; size: few; D: TRBD1; V: TRBV5-6; CDR3: CASSLAGRGHETQYF; DNA: TGTGCCAGCAGCTTGGCTGGCAGGGGGCATGAGACCCAGTACTTC
J: TRBJ1-4; size: -; D: -; V: TRBV6-6; CDR3: CASRNRDFEKLFF; DNA: TGTGCCAGCAGAAACAGGGATTTCGAAAAACTGTTTTTT
J: TRBJ2-1; size: -; D: -; V: TRBV19; CDR3: CASSISRDSYNEQFF; DNA: TGTGCCAGTAGTATATCCCGGGACTCCTACAATGAGCAGTTCTTC
J: TRBJ1-2; size: -; D: TRBD1; V: TRBV7-9; CDR3: CASAGTEFGKNYGYTF; DNA: TGTGCCAGCGCTGGGACAGAGTTTGGAAAGAACTATGGCTACACCTTC
J: TRBJ2-5; size: -; D: -; V: TRBV28; CDR3: CASSSVQGAMYQETQYF; DNA: TGTGCCAGCTCCTCCGTGCAGGGTGCGATGTACCAAGAGACCCAGTACTTC
J: TRBJ1-1; size: -; D: TRBD1; V: TRBV6-5; CDR3: CASSYNRGARLAFF; DNA: TGTGCCAGCAGTTACAACAGGGGCGCGAGGTTGGCTTTCTTT
J: TRBJ2-7; size: -; D: -; V: TRBV5-1; CDR3: CASSRESYEQYF; DNA: TGCGCCAGCAGCCGAGAATCCTACGAGCAGTACTTC
J: TRBJ2-7; size: few; D: TRBD1; V: TRBV28; CDR3: CARNQGAEQYF; DNA: TGTGCCAGGAATCAGGGGGCCGAGCAGTACTTC
J: TRBJ2-3; size: -; D: -; V: TRBV5-1; CDR3: CASSRDSGSSTDTQYF; DNA: TGCGCCAGCAGCAGAGATAGCGGCTCTAGCACAGATACGCAGTATTTT
J: TRBJ1-2; size: -; D: -; V: TRBV6-5; CDR3: CASRQEENYGYTF; DNA: TGTGCCAGCAGACAAGAGGAAAACTATGGCTACACCTTC
J: TRBJ2-3; size: -; D: -; V: TRBV4-1; CDR3: CASSQVIPVVGRLAKDTQYF; DNA: TGCGCCAGCAGCCAAGTTATCCCCGTGGTTGGGAGGCTAGCGAAGGATACGCAGTATTTT
J: TRBJ2-7; size: -; D: -; V: TRBV12-5; CDR3: CASGFNYEQYF; DNA: TGTGCTAGTGGTTTTAACTACGAGCAGTACTTC
J: TRBJ1-2; size: -; D: TRBD1; V: TRBV18; CDR3: CASSPPLPGTAYGYTF; DNA: TGTGCCAGCTCACCACCCCTCCCGGGGACAGCCTATGGCTACACCTTC
J: TRBJ2-7; size: -; D: TRBD2; V: TRBV28; CDR3: CASSRAAGGSYEQYF; DNA: TGTGCCAGCAGCCGAGCAGCGGGAGGCTCCTACGAGCAGTACTTC
J: TRBJ2-5; size: -; D: TRBD1; V: TRBV5-1; CDR3: CASSPRTGEETQYF; DNA: TGCGCCAGCAGCCCTAGGACAGGAGAAGAGACCCAGTACTTC
J: TRBJ2-5; size: once; D: -; V: TRBV6-5; CDR3: CASSYSRAEETQYF; DNA: TGTGCCAGCAGTTACTCGAGGGCAGAAGAGACCCAGTACTTC
J: TRBJ1-2; size: -; D: -; V: TRBV21-1; CDR3: CASSKGKGGGLNYGYTF; DNA: TGTGCCAGCAGCAAAGGAAAGGGCGGGGGGCTGAACTATGGCTACACCTTC
J: TRBJ2-3; size: -; D: TRBD1; V: TRBV5-1; CDR3: CASRLTGAGVDTQYF; DNA: TGCGCCAGCCGTCTGACAGGGGCCGGAGTAGATACGCAGTATTTT
J: TRBJ1-1; size: -; D: -; V: TRBV29-1; CDR3: CSARQATNTEAFF; DNA: TGCAGCGCCCGACAGGCTACGAACACTGAAGCTTTCTTT
J: TRBJ1-1; size: few; D: TRBD1; V: TRBV29-1; CDR3: CSTLTGGVTEAFF; DNA: TGCAGCACCCTCACAGGGGGCGTCACTGAAGCTTTCTTT
J: TRBJ1-2; size: once; D: TRBD1; V: TRBV18; CDR3: CASSPPGQGLGTF; DNA: TGTGCCAGCTCACCACCGGGACAGGGTTTGGGAACCTTC
J: TRBJ2-7; size: -; D: -; V: TRBV12-5; CDR3: CASGLGGVYEQYF; DNA: TGTGCTAGTGGTTTGGGGGGGGTCTACGAGCAGTACTTC
J: TRBJ2-1; size: few; D: TRBD2; V: TRBV5-1; CDR3: CASSWGLAGGLPGEQFF; DNA: TGCGCCAGCAGCTGGGGACTAGCGGGGGGGCTTCCCGGTGAGCAGTTCTTC
J: TRBJ2-1; size: -; D: -; V: TRBV29-1; CDR3: CSTNRDNEQFF; DNA: TGCAGCACAAACAGGGACAATGAGCAGTTCTTC
J: TRBJ2-3; size: -; D: TRBD1; V: TRBV29-1; CDR3: CSIRTGWGADTQYF; DNA: TGCAGCATTAGGACAGGGTGGGGTGCAGATACGCAGTATTTT
J: TRBJ1-2; size: -; D: -; V: TRBV6-5; CDR3: CAIVSNYGYTF; DNA: TGTGCCATCGTCTCCAACTATGGCTACACCTTC
J: TRBJ2-7; size: -; D: -; V: TRBV7-2; CDR3: CASSLWRGDEQYF; DNA: TGTGCCAGCAGCTTATGGCGCGGTGACGAGCAGTACTTC
J: TRBJ2-7; size: -; D: TRBD1; V: TRBV28; CDR3: CASSLGTGVREQYF; DNA: TGTGCCAGCAGTTTGGGGACAGGGGTAAGGGAGCAGTACTTC
J: TRBJ2-1; size: medium-sized; D: TRBD2; V: TRBV6-4; CDR3: CASSDRLAGDNEQFF; DNA: TGTGCCAGCAGTGACAGACTAGCGGGGGACAATGAGCAGTTCTTC
J: TRBJ2-3; size: -; D: TRBD1; V: TRBV15; CDR3: CATSRETGSTDTQYF; DNA: TGTGCCACCAGCAGAGAGACAGGGAGTACAGATACGCAGTATTTT
J: TRBJ2-7; size: -; D: TRBD1; V: TRBV13; CDR3: CGPGQGSLEQYF; DNA: TGTGGTCCGGGACAGGGATCTCTCGAGCAGTACTTC
J: TRBJ1-2; size: -; D: TRBD1; V: TRBV4-1; CDR3: CASSQRQGVMANYGYTF; DNA: TGCGCCAGCAGCCAAAGACAGGGGGTAATGGCTAACTATGGCTACACCTTC
J: TRBJ1-3; size: -; D: -; V: TRBV6-1; CDR3: CASSERGTGNTIYF; DNA: TGTGCCAGCAGTGAACGGGGAACAGGAAACACCATATATTTT
J: TRBJ1-2; size: -; D: -; V: TRBV6-6; CDR3: CASSQDPGLPYGYTF; DNA: TGTGCCAGCAGCCAAGACCCCGGACTTCCCTATGGCTACACCTTC
J: TRBJ2-1; size: -; D: TRBD2; V: TRBV6-5; CDR3: CASSGTSGGNEQFF; DNA: TGTGCCAGCAGTGGGACTAGCGGGGGAAATGAGCAGTTCTTC
J: TRBJ1-1; size: once; D: -; V: TRBV11-2; CDR3: CASSLGGEGTEAFF; DNA: TGTGCCAGCAGCTTAGGGGGTGAGGGCACTGAAGCTTTCTTT
J: TRBJ2-7; size: once; D: TRBD2; V: TRBV4-1; CDR3: CASSQGVRGSGRSHEQYF; DNA: TGCGCCAGCAGCCAAGGGGTACGGGGTAGCGGGAGGAGCCACGAGCAGTACTTC
J: TRBJ1-3; size: few; D: TRBD1; V: TRBV4-1; CDR3: CASSQPTGGPGNTIYF; DNA: TGCGCCAGCAGCCAGCCGACAGGGGGCCCGGGAAACACCATATATTTT
J: TRBJ1-1; size: -; D: -; V: TRBV29-1; CDR3: CSVGQVNTEAFF; DNA: TGCAGCGTTGGTCAGGTGAACACTGAAGCTTTCTTT
J: TRBJ1-2; size: -; D: TRBD1; V: TRBV11-3; CDR3: CASSLVDRNYGYTF; DNA: TGTGCCAGCAGCTTAGTGGACAGGAATTATGGCTACACCTTC
J: TRBJ2-7; size: -; D: -; V: TRBV29-1; CDR3: CSVGGLYEQYF; DNA: TGCAGCGTGGGGGGACTCTACGAGCAGTACTTC
J: TRBJ1-1; size: -; D: -; V: TRBV15; CDR3: CATSSTAFAEAFF; DNA: TGTGCCACCAGCAGTACTGCGTTCGCTGAAGCTTTCTTT
J: TRBJ2-3; size: -; D: TRBD2; V: TRBV19; CDR3: CASRTATSGVTDTQYF; DNA: TGTGCCAGTAGGACCGCAACTAGCGGGGTCACAGATACGCAGTATTTT
J: TRBJ2-6; size: -; D: -; V: TRBV7-9; CDR3: CASSPWTAPSGANVLTF; DNA: TGTGCCAGCAGCCCATGGACAGCTCCCTCTGGGGCCAACGTCCTGACTTTC
J: TRBJ1-2; size: -; D: -; V: TRBV2; CDR3: CASSEADYGYTF; DNA: TGTGCCAGCAGTGAGGCGGACTATGGCTACACCTTC
J: TRBJ1-1; size: -; D: -; V: TRBV6-5; CDR3: CASSPQGTEAFF; DNA: TGTGCCAGCAGTCCGCAGGGTACTGAAGCTTTCTTT
J: TRBJ1-1; size: few; D: -; V: TRBV28; CDR3: CATLPGQRAFF; DNA: TGTGCCACCCTACCCGGACAGCGAGCTTTCTTT
J: TRBJ2-1; size: -; D: TRBD2; V: TRBV6-4; CDR3: CASRRGLAGVWDEQFF; DNA: TGTGCCAGCAGGAGGGGACTAGCGGGAGTTTGGGATGAGCAGTTCTTC
J: TRBJ2-7; size: -; D: TRBD1; V: TRBV7-8; CDR3: CASSLAKGAGEQYF; DNA: TGTGCCAGCAGCTTAGCAAAGGGGGCGGGTGAGCAGTACTTC
J: TRBJ2-3; size: -; D: -; V: TRBV10-1; CDR3: CASSEETRGTDTQYF; DNA: TGCGCCAGCAGTGAGGAGACTAGGGGCACAGATACGCAGTATTTT
J: TRBJ2-6; size: -; D: -; V: TRBV5-1; CDR3: CASSPSPSGANVLTF; DNA: TGCGCCAGCAGCCCTAGCCCCTCTGGGGCCAACGTCCTGACTTTC
J: TRBJ2-7; size: -; D: -; V: TRBV30; CDR3: CAWSSGAEQYF; DNA: TGTGCCTGGAGTTCAGGGGCGGAGCAGTACTTC